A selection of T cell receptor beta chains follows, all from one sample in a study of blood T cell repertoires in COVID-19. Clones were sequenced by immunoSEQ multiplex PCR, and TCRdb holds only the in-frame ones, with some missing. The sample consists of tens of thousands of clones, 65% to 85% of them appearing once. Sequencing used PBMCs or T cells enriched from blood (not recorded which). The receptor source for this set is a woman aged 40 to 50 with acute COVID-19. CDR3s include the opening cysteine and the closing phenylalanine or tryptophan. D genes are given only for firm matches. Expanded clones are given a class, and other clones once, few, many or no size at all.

CDR3: CASSSDRAGGYTF; DNA: TGTGCCAGTAGTTCCGACAGGGCGGGTGGCTACACCTTC; V: TRBV19; J: TRBJ1-2; size: NA; D: TRBD1
CDR3: CASSPTTGAQDTF; DNA: TGCGCCAGCAGCCCAACAACAGGGGCCCAAGACACCTTC; V: TRBV5-1; J: TRBJ1-2; size: NA; D: TRBD1
CDR3: CASSPSGAGGQETQYF; DNA: TGTGCCAGCAGCCCGTCGGGAGCGGGAGGGCAAGAGACCCAGTACTTC; V: TRBV7-3; J: TRBJ2-5; size: few; D: TRBD2
CDR3: CASSSPGGGRTEAFF; DNA: TGTGCCAGCAGCTCCCCCGGGGGGGGGCGGACTGAAGCTTTCTTT; V: TRBV7-9; J: TRBJ1-1; size: NA; D: NA
CDR3: CATSRDLIVGLTLNNEQFF; DNA: TGTGCCACCAGCAGAGATCTTATTGTGGGACTAACCCTAAACAATGAGCAGTTCTTC; V: TRBV15; J: TRBJ2-1; size: NA; D: TRBD2
CDR3: CASSVAGLPNEKLFF; DNA: TGTGCCAGCAGCGTAGCGGGGTTACCTAATGAAAAACTGTTTTTT; V: TRBV9; J: TRBJ1-4; size: NA; D: NA
CDR3: CASSLEDRVGTEAFF; DNA: TGTGCCAGCAGCCTCGAGGACAGGGTAGGCACTGAAGCTTTCTTT; V: TRBV3-1/TRBV3-2; J: TRBJ1-1; size: NA; D: TRBD1
CDR3: CASSPTGQRREKLFF; DNA: TGTGCCAGCAGCCCCACGGGACAGAGGAGGGAAAAACTGTTTTTT; V: TRBV28; J: TRBJ1-4; size: NA; D: TRBD1
CDR3: CSADRGQGTEAFF; DNA: TGCAGCGCGGACAGGGGGCAGGGCACTGAAGCTTTCTTT; V: TRBV29-1; J: TRBJ1-1; size: NA; D: TRBD1
CDR3: CASSQDRRVYEQYF; DNA: TGTGCCAGCAGCCAAGATCGCAGGGTGTACGAGCAGTACTTC; V: TRBV3-1/TRBV3-2; J: TRBJ2-7; size: NA; D: NA
CDR3: CATSRDRGFANTGELFF; DNA: TGTGCCACCAGCAGAGATCGGGGGTTTGCGAACACCGGGGAGCTGTTTTTT; V: TRBV15; J: TRBJ2-2; size: NA; D: NA
CDR3: CASSPTGGQPQHF; DNA: TGCGCCAGCAGCCCGACAGGGGGACAGCCCCAGCATTTT; V: TRBV5-1; J: TRBJ1-5; size: NA; D: TRBD1
CDR3: CASSLESPTGSYEQYF; DNA: TGTGCCAGCAGCTTGGAGTCCCCGACTGGATCCTACGAGCAGTACTTC; V: TRBV7-6; J: TRBJ2-7; size: NA; D: NA
CDR3: CASSQDDRGGEQYF; DNA: TGCGCCAGCAGCCAAGACGACAGGGGGGGCGAGCAGTACTTC; V: TRBV4-1; J: TRBJ2-7; size: NA; D: TRBD1
CDR3: CASSFWTAQETQYF; DNA: TGTGCCAGCAGCTTTTGGACAGCCCAAGAGACCCAGTACTTC; V: TRBV7-9; J: TRBJ2-5; size: NA; D: NA
CDR3: CATSRDRKGAHGYTF; DNA: TGTGCCACCAGCAGAGATAGGAAGGGGGCGCACGGCTACACCTTC; V: TRBV15; J: TRBJ1-2; size: few; D: TRBD1
CDR3: CASSPGTSGSNEQFF; DNA: TGTGCCAGCAGTCCCGGGACTAGCGGGAGTAATGAGCAGTTCTTC; V: TRBV28; J: TRBJ2-1; size: medium-sized; D: TRBD2
CDR3: CASSLALNTGELFF; DNA: TGCGCCAGCAGCTTGGCCTTGAACACCGGGGAGCTGTTTTTT; V: TRBV5-1; J: TRBJ2-2; size: many; D: NA
CDR3: CASSWGQGNIQYF; DNA: TGCGCCAGCAGCTGGGGACAGGGAAACATTCAGTACTTC; V: TRBV5-1; J: TRBJ2-4; size: NA; D: TRBD1
CDR3: CASSYQTESYEQYF; DNA: TGTGCCAGCAGCTACCAGACAGAATCCTACGAGCAGTACTTC; V: TRBV6-5; J: TRBJ2-7; size: NA; D: NA
CDR3: CASSVVGRENTEAFF; DNA: TGCGCCAGCTCAGTGGTCGGACGGGAGAACACTGAAGCTTTCTTT; V: TRBV10-2; J: TRBJ1-1; size: NA; D: NA
CDR3: CASSSDWTGSQPQHF; DNA: TGTGCCAGCAGCTCCGATTGGACAGGGTCTCAGCCCCAGCATTTT; V: TRBV3-1/TRBV3-2; J: TRBJ1-5; size: NA; D: TRBD1
CDR3: CASSLRGLNTEAFF; DNA: TGCGCCAGCAGCCTAAGAGGTCTGAACACTGAAGCTTTCTTT; V: TRBV4-1; J: TRBJ1-1; size: NA; D: NA
CDR3: CATSGGASWEQFF; DNA: TGTGCCACCAGCGGGGGGGCATCTTGGGAGCAGTTCTTC; V: TRBV24-1; J: TRBJ2-1; size: NA; D: TRBD2
CDR3: CASSEPVGYETQYF; DNA: TGCGCCAGCAGTGAGCCGGTGGGCTATGAGACCCAGTACTTC; V: TRBV10-2; J: TRBJ2-5; size: NA; D: NA
CDR3: CASSLSGLASYNEQFF; DNA: TGCGCCAGCAGCTTGTCCGGACTAGCAAGCTACAATGAGCAGTTCTTC; V: TRBV5-1; J: TRBJ2-1; size: NA; D: TRBD2
CDR3: CASSVAPSSTDTQYF; DNA: TGTGCCAGCAGCGTGGCCCCCTCTAGCACAGATACGCAGTATTTT; V: TRBV9; J: TRBJ2-3; size: NA; D: NA
CDR3: CASSPAEDTGYGYTF; DNA: TGTGCCAGCAGCCCGGCCGAGGACACCGGCTATGGCTACACCTTC; V: TRBV7-6; J: TRBJ1-2; size: NA; D: NA